This T cell receptor (beta chain) derives from a study of control samples from healthy donors and cancer patients. Trimming left V 6 bases short and J 4 bases short, with 22 bases between. This CDR3 region has 16 residues. Germline loops: CDR1 SGHNT, CDR2 YYREEE (reference sequence). This table comes from immunoSEQ multiplex PCR, and its TCRdb copy is limited to in-frame clones, with some not included. The repertoire consists of about 85,000 clones, with roughly 91% occurring once and the leading ten covering around 7.6%. This TCR was recovered from a woman between 55 and 75 years old in good health. The gene calls are TRBV5-4 and TRBJ1-1, with D perhaps TRBD1 (6 bases). Sequencing was performed on blood. CDR3 in amino acids: CASKFDAGVMVTEAFF. Written as DNA, the CDR3 is TGTGCCAGCAAATTTGACGCAGGGGTAATGGTCACTGAAGCTTTCTTT.